The TCR beta chain described here comes from a study of blood T cell repertoires in COVID-19. Overall study context: Both acute and convalescent COVID-19 samples were obtained from the United States, Italy and Spain. T cells, B-cell-depleted T cells, or PBMCs supplied cDNA or gDNA.

Original analysis: Researchers report that nucleated cell counts were estimated from reference gene primer amplification. The assay was immunoSEQ multiplex PCR, and TCRdb's table has in-frame clones only and misses some. V and J calls and clone size are copied from that table; D and trimming were computed from the DNA. The profile covers about 240,000 clones, with approximately 78% appearing a single time and around 11% taken by the ten largest. This CDR3 spans 15 amino acids. The V end was cut by 5 bases, the J end by 3 bases, with 14 bases between. Germline CDR1 reads SGHAT; CDR2 reads FQNNGV. The clonotype comes from an older woman with active or convalescent COVID-19. The chain couples TRBV11-2 to TRBJ1-3; D possibly corresponds to TRBD1 (5 bases). The sample taken for sequencing was peripheral blood. CDR3 DNA: TGTGCCAGCAGCCCACGACAGTTAATTGGAAACACCATATATTTT. It translates to CASSPRQLIGNTIYF.